This T cell receptor (beta chain) is drawn from a study of CD8+ T cells in alopecia areata. In germline, CDR1 is SNHLY, CDR2 FYNNEI. This CDR3 has 13 amino acids. Reverse transcribed after extraction, RNA yielded cDNA as the sequencing template. TCRdb keeps only in-frame clones here, not all; method: immunoSEQ multiplex PCR. The sample includes about 150,000 clones, about 90% seen only once; the top ten take more than 13%. This clonotype was sampled from a human donor with alopecia areata. The V and J genes are TRBV2 and TRBJ2-7, with a possible D match to TRBD1 (7 bases). Here the sequenced sample was CD8+ T cells sorted from blood, taken at week 0. This CDR3 reads CVGGQPDTYEQYF. The CDR3, as DNA: TGTGTGGGGGGACAGCCCGATACCTACGAGCAGTACTTC.